This entry concerns a single T cell receptor (beta chain). This clone has a single count. No cognate antigen has been identified for it. The record has no base qualities; no much larger clone is one base away. This specimen comes from a study of cytomegalovirus exposure and HLA in healthy donors (dated 2017 in TCRdb). Regarding the complete study: An earlier analysis of several hundred of the donors reported about 290 Gb of sequence data and around 120 million unique TCR beta sequences from about 180 million T cells. An early release that covered some 640 HLA-typed donors contained around 300 gigabases of sequencing data and around 80 million unique TCR sequences. Of the roughly 400 genotyped donors, 65% to 90% were placed in the genetic ancestry cluster associated with self-reported Caucasian donors. The aim of the study was to test whether cataloging public T cell receptors could identify signatures of past pathogen exposure. The study used immunosequencing to profile the T cell repertoires of approximately 630 subjects and linked those repertoires to cytomegalovirus serostatus. Besides the first cohort of some 670 subjects, a separate validation cohort made up of over a hundred different subjects was used. To predict cytomegalovirus infection status, the study brought together high-throughput TCR immunosequencing, statistical association of individual TCRs with disease status, and machine learning. To study patterns of TCR occurrence, a later analysis re-analyzed previously published TCR beta repertoires from under 750 donors and added high-resolution HLA genotyping. Rather than drawing on any new phenotypic data, the later analysis identified candidate immune exposures from TCR beta sequences and the way those sequences occurred across donors. To decide whether each TCR beta V gene segment behaved as functional or pseudogenic, an earlier analysis of some 600 of the donors relied on high-throughput TCR beta sequencing. Donor age, sex, ethnicity and CMV serostatus were compiled together with the repertoire data. In a later genetic analysis, genome-wide SNP genotypes for about 55% of the roughly 700 donors were used, and that subset was treated as a discovery cohort. Every repertoire in the discovery cohort had been generated on one and the same sequencing platform. Class I and class II HLA loci were covered by the typing at four-digit resolution. Typing coverage differed by locus: A, B, C, DRB1 and DQB1 were typed in roughly 620-630 donors, DQA1 in roughly 500, DPA1 in approximately 600, and DPB1 in approximately 450. Several DR-DQ haplotypes were handled as single units for association and clustering because linkage in the cohort was strong. Among roughly 400 genotyped donors of the cohort, an average of around 240,000 unique TCR beta nucleotide sequences was sequenced per donor, of which about 18% were non-productive. Results the study describes overall, beyond this receptor: Compared with the roughly 670-donor mean, donors in an Asian-associated ancestry cluster had fewer N-insertions in productive TCRs, according to a later genetic analysis. In the study, around 150 TCR beta chains were listed as associated with cytomegalovirus. According to a later analysis, TCR association rates differed among HLA loci, with DRB1 alleles showing the most associated TCRs and HLA-C alleles showing the fewest. While some public TCRs were present in many individuals, most TCR sequences turned up only very rarely across donors. The only immune exposure information available for the cohort was CMV serostatus. In a later analysis, several top co-occurrence clusters were reported to appear linked to parvovirus B19, influenza, CMV and Epstein-Barr virus. In vitro tests confirmed that a few of the cytomegalovirus-associated TCR beta chains recognize cytomegalovirus antigens. It was suggested by the authors that the approach could potentially be generalized to other disease states and immunological phenotypes. Cytomegalovirus status was reported to be diagnosed by the classifier with high specificity and sensitivity in both the original and validation cohorts. A later analysis found that most CMV-associated TCR beta chains appeared HLA-restricted, with HLA associations seemingly driven largely by CMV exposure. When HLA alleles, especially DR and DQ, strongly co-occurred, TCR associations were difficult to assign to individual alleles. V-gene and J-gene trimming of TCR beta chains was associated with a missense DCLRE1C variant in a later genetic analysis, and the association was replicated in an independent cohort. Approximately 18 rarely observed V segments, including chromosome 9 orphons, were excluded from the earlier analysis of just under 600 of the donors because counts were too low. A cluster of highly shared sequence variants was judged likely to represent a technical artifact of the sequencing pipeline. The cohort was sequenced for TCR beta chains only, and without alpha or paired-chain data the features that could be detected were limited. Linkage disequilibrium might explain the correlated functional status among segregating V segments, but an unknown experimental factor could not be excluded. Because HLA typing was missing for some donors at each locus, association tests included only the typed subset. In a later analysis, HLA-associated TCR beta chains were found to be more clonally expanded and to have lower generation probabilities than equally common non-associated chains. An earlier analysis of around 500 of the donors showed that most TCR beta V segments appeared in productive rearrangements either about 87% or about 30% of the time, which broadly matched IMGT annotations. The presence/absence analyses assumed that sequencing depth was roughly uniform across donors, and that assumption may not be true. A further reported finding was that TCR beta sequences accurately predicted the HLA-A and HLA-B alleles for most subjects in the first cohort. At a false discovery rate of 0.05, a later analysis linked approximately 18,000 TCR beta sequences to specific HLA alleles.

The library came from the immunoSEQ multiplex PCR assay. For the multiplex PCR, a mixture combining 60 forward primers for TCR Vbeta segments and 13 reverse primers for TCR Jbeta segments was used. The CDR3 region of rearranged TCR beta genes was amplified from genomic DNA by a multiplex PCR assay. On the Illumina HiSeq System, the amplified TCR beta libraries were sequenced as 87-base-pair reads. Per the authors' processing: Across the 670 or so repertoires, a later analysis counted 60 million to 90 million unique TCR beta chains, 9 million to 14 million of which were shared by at least two donors. Raw reads were error-corrected and collapsed into unique sequences by a nearest-neighbor algorithm in which closely related sequences were merged to remove PCR and sequencing errors. To assign V, D and J gene segments, CDR3 sequences were aligned to IMGT reference sequences. Each retained sequence needed at least a six-nucleotide match to both a V gene segment and a J gene segment. Rearrangements were classified as productive when the CDR3 lacked stop codons and remained in frame with V and J, and all other rearrangements were classified as non-productive. Following IMGT convention, CDR3 was defined as the stretch from the second conserved V-encoded cysteine up to the conserved J-encoded phenylalanine. Sequences without an unambiguous match to a single V gene segment were excluded from the earlier analysis of almost 600 of the donors. An earlier analysis of just under 600 of the donors called V segments functional above 56.7% productive rearrangements and segregating when the between-donor standard deviation exceeded 5%. A statistical classification framework was built to diagnose cytomegalovirus status from the catalog of TCR beta chain sequences. V and J gene assignment, in a later analysis, came from comparing TCR nucleotide sequences with IMGT/GENE-DB human TR gene sequences. The TCRdist pipeline was used in a later analysis to assign CDR3 sequences and most-parsimonious VDJ recombination scenarios. In a later analysis, every TCR beta chain was defined by the combination of its CDR3 amino acid sequence and its V-gene family, and reads without a unique V-gene family were dropped. To address suspected cross-contamination and a sequencing artifact, a later analysis removed 550 to 750 highly shared, low-generation-probability nucleotide sequences. For each public chain, a later analysis derived a clonal expansion index from normalized ranks of inferred template counts within each repertoire. A later analysis computed generation probabilities with a VDJ recombination model fitted to out-of-frame rearrangements, and checked the results against IGoR. A later analysis scored TCR-TCR, TCR-HLA and TCR-CMV co-occurrence with hypergeometric tests, applying a repertoire-size bias correction to TCR pairs. A later analysis estimated false discovery rates by permuting HLA or CMV assignments 20 times. A later analysis grouped co-occurring TCRs with DBSCAN, adding TCRdist sequence similarity when clustering within HLA-allele-positive subsets. Co-occurrence clustering excluded repertoires with fewer than 30,000 or more than 120,000 public chains, plus five with anomalous nucleotide sharing. TCRdb mirrors the immuneACCESS table, restricted to in-frame sequences. Some clones are absent from its copies; in checked studies, under half trace to an unresolved V gene, and the reason for the others is unknown. Clonal size and the V and J genes are those of that table, whereas D and trimming came from the DNA. The sample data list some 70,000 clones, and around 80% of these were observed just once. The ten largest clonotypes hold about 5.7% of the sample.

The cohort comprised 666 healthy bone marrow donors. At the time of sampling, all cohort members were nominally healthy, though unrecorded immune exposures were likely present. The donor tested CMV seronegative and was one of the 352 seronegative cohort members. Every donor gave a peripheral blood sample, and the peripheral blood mononuclear cells from that sample were used for TCR beta sequencing. Genomic DNA extraction from the blood cell samples was performed with the Qiagen DNeasy Blood Extraction Kit. Sequencing was performed on PBMCs. The origin of this receptor is a man in his fifties or sixties in good health and CMV-seronegative.

The bases are TGTGCCAGCAGTACGCAGGGGTTCGGAGGCTACACCTTC. Translated, it gives CASSTQGFGGYTF. The chain is encoded by TRBV6-1 joined to TRBJ1-2; a tentative D call is TRBD1 (6 bases match). The germline ends are 15 bases apart after V is trimmed by 5 bases and J by 8 bases. From the cysteine through the phenylalanine, the CDR3 covers 13 amino acids. Only the CDR3 portion is preserved as DNA: 39 bases, with reading frame beginning at the first base. The CDR1 and CDR2 encoded by the germline V gene are MNHNS and SASEGT.